The present entry profiles one T cell receptor beta chain with its context. No antigen is known for it. The sample belongs to a study of T-cell reconstitution after alpha-beta-depleted transplantation in children. Losses at the gene ends were 2 bases for V and 9 bases for J; bases not matched to a gene: 6. Germline CDR1 is SGDLS and CDR2 is YYNGEE. The CDR3 totals 14 residues. General observations from the study: About two months after transplant, alpha-beta T cells reportedly came from several hundred expanded graft clones. Surviving recipient T cells and thymic progenitors accounted for the high day-60 TCRbeta diversity observed in some patients. When one year had passed after transplant, most T-cell counts and diversity came from newly produced T cells.

Unique molecular identifiers were incorporated into the prepared TCRbeta library. TCRdb re-called the PCR reads through MiXCR, storing one row per CDR3 protein. The repertoire consists of around 450,000 distinct CDR3 sequences, with roughly 44% occurring once and the leading ten covering around 29%. This specimen consisted of PBMCs, obtained before TCRalphabeta/CD19-depleted stem cell transplant. The chain is built from TRBV9 and TRBJ2-1, with 9 bases lining up with TRBD2. The receptor's source is a girl aged 2-10 years with aplastic anemia, due to receive a stem cell transplant. The CDR3 DNA follows: TGTGCCAGCAGCGTCAGGACTAGCGATGGTGAGCAGTTCTTC. This translates into CASSVRTSDGEQFF. Complete variable domain (other parts from reference TRBV9 and TRBJ2-1): DSGVTQTPKHLITATGQRVTLRCSPRSGDLSVYWYQQSLDQGLQFLIQYYNGEERAKGNILERFSAQQFPDLHSELNLSSLELGDSALYFCASSVRTSDGEQFFGPGTRLTVL.